The T cell receptor (beta chain) described here comes from a study of cytomegalovirus exposure and HLA in healthy donors. Findings of the study overall: Being productive about 87% or about 30% of the time was typical of most TCR beta V segments in an earlier analysis.

The study ran its PCR with 60 Vbeta and 13 Jbeta primers. Profiling relied on immunoSEQ multiplex PCR, and the TCRdb table lists in-frame clones only, not all of them. Here the sample spans some 150,000 clones, around 75% being singletons. A remark on this clone: Its antigen is currently unknown.

Trimming pared 2 bases from V and 6 bases from J, leaving 9 bases between. The CDR3 totals 13 residues. Germline CDR1 and CDR2: SGHRS and YFSETQ. The V gene is TRBV5-1, the J gene TRBJ2-1; D is possibly TRBD2 (5 bases). Sequencing used PBMCs. The TCR originated in a young man in good health and CMV-seronegative. The CDR3 nucleotides read TGCGCCAGCAGCTTTGGGGAGCTCAATGAGCAGTTCTTC. Protein sequence: CASSFGELNEQFF.